A single sample gave rise to the 25 T cell receptor beta chains below, sequenced in a study of T cell repertoires in cytomegalovirus infection (dated by TCRdb to the late 2010s). Sequencing used an Illumina HiSeq 1500. Starting from the raw public reads, TCRdb applied fastp trimming at Q25, assembled clones with MiXCR and retained in-frame beta chains. Rows are combined by CDR3 protein, so each entry shows the most common genes and DNA. In this sample the table shows about 900,000 distinct CDR3 sequences, 30% to 40% of which occur a single time. Roughly 12% of the sample belongs to the ten largest clones. In light of the paper, this sample's treatment or condition label describes: in vitro stimulation with specific CMV peptide epitopes to enrich CMV-specific T cells. Their antigens are not known. Specimen: cultured CD8+ T cells from PBMCs, collected from culture after CMV antigen stimulation. The receptors shown here come from a human donor in good health (CMV status not recorded). Some clones in this sample may be carry-over from other donors' samples.

The chain combines TRBV7-9 with TRBJ2-5, with D unresolved. CDR1 and CDR2 from the germline V gene are SEHNR and FQNEAQ (reference sequence). The CDR3 consists of 13 residues. Between the trimmed V and J ends, which lost 6 bases and 3 bases, there was a span of 11 bases. CDR3 sequence (DNA): TGTGCCAGCAGAGACGGCCCTAAAGAGACCCAGTACTTC. Amino acids: CASRDGPKETQYF.

This clonotype was seen a few times. This sequence joins TRBV19 and TRBJ2-7; 7 bases align to TRBD1. J was trimmed by 5 bases and V by 6 bases; bases with no gene match: 7. CDR1 LNHDA and CDR2 SQIVND come from the germline V gene (reference sequence). The CDR3 is 13 residues long. CDR3 in amino acids: CASRKGAFNEQYF. DNA of the CDR3: TGTGCCAGTAGAAAGGGGGCGTTCAACGAGCAGTACTTC. Based on the CDR3 plus reference TRBV19 and TRBJ2-7, the full variable domain is DGGITQSPKYLFRKEGQNVTLSCEQNLNHDAMYWYRQDPGQGLRLIYYSQIVNDFQKGDIAEGYSVSREKKESFPLTVTSAQKNPTAFYLCASRKGAFNEQYFGPGTRLTVT.

Note on this clonotype: A clone one base away is much larger, so this may be a read error. This rearrangement joins TRBV4-3 to TRBJ2-2, with 7 bases that match TRBD1. This CDR3 contains 17 residues. Germline lookup yields CDR1 LGHNA and CDR2 YSLEER. CDR3 in amino acids: CASGQDGTGVDTGELFF. The DNA of the CDR3 is TGCGCCAGCGGCCAAGATGGTACAGGGGTGGACACCGGGGAGCTGTTTTTT.

The chain recombines TRBV6-2 or TRBV6-3 with TRBJ2-3; possibly TRBD2 for D (5 bases). Germline V gives CDR1 MNHEY, CDR2 SVGEGT. This CDR3 spans 17 amino acids. Between the trimmed V and J ends, which lost 6 bases and 2 bases, there was a span of 21 bases. In DNA, the CDR3 is TGTGCCAGCAGCTTCGAGGGTCCCAGACCACCCACAGATACGCAGTATTTT. It encodes CASSFEGPRPPTDTQYF.

CDR3 protein: CASSPFRRRNTDTQYF. CDR3 nucleotide sequence: TGTGCCAGCAGCCCCTTTCGCAGGCGGAATACAGATACGCAGTATTTT. The chain joins TRBV27 to TRBJ2-3; D is uncertain. Germline V gives CDR1 MNHEY, CDR2 SMNVEV (reference sequence). This CDR3 spans 16 amino acids. V lost 6 bases to trimming and J lost 3 bases, with 19 bases between them.

This rearrangement joins TRBV6-5 to TRBJ2-3; the match to TRBD2 covers 12 bases. Germline CDR1 is MNHEY and CDR2 is SVGAGI. The length of the CDR3 is 16 residues. Trimming at V came to 2 bases and at J to 4 bases, leaving 4 bases not matched to a gene. CDR3 residues: CASSYGLAGNPDTQYF. The CDR3 DNA reads TGTGCCAGCAGTTACGGACTAGCGGGGAATCCAGATACGCAGTATTTT.

The CDR3 protein is CASSGRLGYTF. Here the CDR3 DNA reads TGTGCCAGCAGCGGAAGACTTGGCTACACCTTC. The J gene is TRBJ1-2, the V gene TRBV9; D not resolved. The V end was cut by 3 bases, the J end by 7 bases, with 7 bases between. The CDR3 consists of 11 residues. Germline V CDR1 and CDR2: SGDLS, YYNGEE.

This clonotype was seen ten or more times. The chain is built from TRBV4-2 and TRBJ2-1; no definite D call. V gave up 0 bases and J gave up 0 bases, with 6 bases separating them. Germline-derived CDR1 and CDR2 are LGHNA and YNFKEQ. The CDR3 extends over 15 amino acids. The CDR3 reads CASSQEVSSYNEQFF. In DNA, the CDR3 is TGTGCCAGCAGCCAAGAGGTCAGCTCCTACAATGAGCAGTTCTTC.

This clonotype was seen just once. A clone one base away is much larger, so this may be a read error. This chain connects TRBV7-4 to TRBJ1-1, with D unclear. The CDR3 is made up of 14 amino acids. Germline V gene data show CDR1 as SGHVT and CDR2 as SQSDAQ. The CDR3 is CANSLAGPSTEAFF. The CDR3 nucleotides read TGTGCCAACAGCTTAGCAGGCCCGAGCACTGAAGCTTTCTTT. The variable domain in full, completed from reference TRBV7-4 and TRBJ1-1, reads GAGVSQSPRYKVAKRGRDVALRCDSISGHVTLYWYRQTLGQGSEVLTYSQSDAQRDKSGRPSGRFSAERPERSVSTLKIQRTEQGDSAVYLCANSLAGPSTEAFFGQGTRLTVV.

The chain joins TRBV27 to TRBJ2-3; no clear D gene. The germline V gene has CDR1 MNHEY and CDR2 SMNVEV (reference sequence). Trimming left V 2 bases short and J 0 bases short, with 9 bases between. The CDR3 is 15 residues long. For the CDR3, the DNA is TGTGCCAGCAGTTTAGTCTTGGATAGCACAGATACGCAGTATTTT. It specifies CASSLVLDSTDTQYF.

This clonotype was counted at least ten times. The J gene is TRBJ2-1, the V gene TRBV7-2; D possibly uses TRBD1 or TRBD2 (5 bases each). This CDR3 region has 15 residues. The germline CDR1 and CDR2 sequences are SGHTA and FQGNSA. With 4 bases removed from V and 2 bases from J, the gap between germline ends came to 12 bases. The CDR3 here is CASSSPGTAYNEQFF. The CDR3 DNA sequence: TGTGCCAGCAGCTCCCCCGGGACGGCCTACAATGAGCAGTTCTTC.

The rearrangement uses TRBV12-3 or TRBV12-4 and TRBJ2-1; D may correspond to TRBD1 or TRBD2 (5 bases each). The CDR3 totals 15 residues. V dropped 0 bases and J dropped 9 bases, with 15 bases sitting between them. CDR3 coding DNA: TGTGCCAGCAGTTTAGCGCCAAACGGGGCGAGTGAGCAGTTCTTC. It yields the protein CASSLAPNGASEQFF.

This clonotype showed up just a few times. CDR3 bases: TGTGCCACCAGCACCAACTGGGGGGACAGGGAATACAATGAGCAGTTCTTC. Encoded protein: CATSTNWGDREYNEQFF. The chain combines TRBV15 with TRBJ2-1; 9 bases are shared with TRBD1. Looked up from germline, CDR1 is LNHNV and CDR2 is YYDKDF (reference sequence). The CDR3 spans 17 residues. The trim removed 4 bases at V and 4 bases at J, leaving 11 bases unmatched.

The chain joins TRBV19 to TRBJ1-2; 9 nucleotides agree with TRBD1. Looked up from germline, CDR1 is LNHDA and CDR2 is SQIVND (reference sequence). The CDR3 has 12 amino acids. The CDR3 DNA reads TGTGTCGGGGAGGACAGGGGAGGCGGCTACACCTTC. This encodes CVGEDRGGGYTF.

The chain joins TRBV7-6 to TRBJ1-6, with D perhaps matching TRBD1 (5 bases). Trimming shortened V by 8 bases and J by 7 bases, and 12 bases separated the two germline ends. Per the germline V gene, CDR1 is SGHVS and CDR2 is FNYEAQ. This CDR3 is 13 amino acids long. Written as DNA, the CDR3 is TGTGCCAGCCGCAGGGCAGGCAATTCACCCCTCCACTTT. Translation: CASRRAGNSPLHF. Based on the CDR3 plus reference TRBV7-6 and TRBJ1-6, the full variable domain is GAGVSQSPRYKVTKRGQDVALRCDPISGHVSLYWYRQALGQGPEFLTYFNYEAQQDKSGLPNDRFSAERPEGSISTLTIQRTEQRDSAMYRCASRRAGNSPLHFGNGTRLTVT.

This clonotype has ten or more counts. This chain connects TRBV7-9 to TRBJ2-5; 8 bases fit TRBD1. Germline CDR1 SEHNR, CDR2 FQNEAQ (reference sequence). The V and J ends lost 2 bases and 2 bases, in that order; junction bases with no gene match: 7. The CDR3 is made up of 16 amino acids. The chain's CDR3 is CASSLKMTGAQETQYF. CDR3 in DNA: TGTGCCAGCAGCTTAAAAATGACAGGGGCTCAAGAGACCCAGTACTTC.

The rearrangement joins TRBV27 to TRBJ2-1; D not certain. The CDR3 sequence is 18 residues long. Trimming cost V 5 bases and J 0 bases, with 20 bases left between them. Germline lookup yields CDR1 MNHEY and CDR2 SMNVEV (reference sequence). The CDR3 region is CASSTLTLRVSSYNEQFF. CDR3 sequence (DNA): TGTGCCAGCAGTACCCTTACCTTGCGTGTAAGCTCCTACAATGAGCAGTTCTTC.

This clonotype was detected only a few times. The chain recombines TRBV6-1 with TRBJ1-6; D is ambiguous. V was shortened by 7 bases and J by 8 bases, with 12 bases between the two germline ends. The germline V gene has CDR1 MNHNS and CDR2 SASEGT. This CDR3 contains 13 residues. Written as DNA, the CDR3 is TGTGCCAGCAATACCGGCGATGATTCACCCCTCCACTTT. Protein: CASNTGDDSPLHF.

The chain is built from TRBV20-1 and TRBJ2-7, with 13 bases lining up with TRBD2. Trimming at V came to 1 base and at J to 6 bases, leaving 6 bases not matched to a gene. The CDR3 has 15 amino acids. From germline, CDR1 is DFQATT and CDR2 SNEGSKA (reference sequence). The chain's CDR3 is CSARVGTSGTAEQYV. Written as DNA, the CDR3 is TGCAGTGCTAGAGTCGGGACTAGCGGGACAGCCGAGCAGTACGTC.

At least ten counts were recorded for this clonotype. The J gene is TRBJ2-5, the V gene TRBV7-2; 8 bases are shared with TRBD2. Germline CDR1 reads SGHTA; CDR2 reads FQGNSA. The CDR3 consists of 16 residues. After removal of 5 bases from V and 5 bases from J, the junction contained 13 bases not matched to a gene. The CDR3 here is CASSAGLARAGETQYF. Here the CDR3 DNA reads TGTGCCAGCAGCGCCGGACTAGCCCGGGCGGGGGAGACCCAGTACTTC.

This chain links TRBV20-1 with TRBJ2-7, with no clear D. CDR1 and CDR2 (germline): DFQATT, SNEGSKA (reference sequence). The CDR3 totals 13 residues. With 1 base removed from V and 5 bases from J, the gap between germline ends came to 12 bases. The CDR3 reads CSARAISSHEQYV. The DNA of the CDR3 is TGCAGTGCTAGAGCAATTAGTTCCCACGAGCAGTACGTC.

The chain joins TRBV20-1 to TRBJ2-1, with 11 bases aligning to TRBD2. There are 15 residues in the CDR3. Germline trimming cut 6 bases from V and 10 bases from J; bases unmatched to any gene: 14. The germline V gene encodes CDR1 DFQATT and CDR2 SNEGSKA (reference sequence). The CDR3 DNA reads as TGCAGTGCGCAGGACTTTAGCGGGGGGGTGTGGGAGCAGTTCTTC. Its translation is CSAQDFSGGVWEQFF.

This clonotype was seen at least ten times. This rearrangement joins TRBV7-9 to TRBJ2-5; D might be TRBD1 or TRBD2, each matching 5 bases. The CDR3 is 13 residues long. The ends were cut back, 5 bases at V and 5 bases at J, with 12 bases in the middle. Looked up from germline, CDR1 is SEHNR and CDR2 is FQNEAQ (reference sequence). CDR3 protein: CASSPQGEETQYF. CDR3 bases: TGTGCCAGCAGCCCTCAGGGAGAGGAGACCCAGTACTTC.

The sample holds a few counts of this clonotype. The chain has TRBV6-5 and TRBJ1-1; D is uncertain. Trimming shortened V by 0 bases and J by 6 bases, and 11 bases separated the two germline ends. This CDR3 is 14 amino acids long. Germline-derived CDR1 and CDR2 are MNHEY and SVGAGI. The CDR3 DNA follows: TGTGCCAGCAGTTACTCTCATACGGGCTCTGAAGCTTTCTTT. Encoded protein: CASSYSHTGSEAFF.

The table lists this clonotype with a few counts. The chain is built from TRBV6-5 and TRBJ2-2; D might be TRBD1 (6 bases). CDR3 length: 16 amino acids. Germline V gene data show CDR1 as MNHEY and CDR2 as SVGAGI. V lost 5 bases and J lost 8, with 21 bases in between. CDR3 sequence (DNA): TGTGCCAGCAGTCTTTCGGGACACCTCACCCCGGGGGAGCTGTTTTTT. Translating it yields CASSLSGHLTPGELFF.